This TCR beta chain originates from a study of T cell repertoires in cytomegalovirus infection. Each CDR3 protein gets one entry after TCRdb re-called the reads with MiXCR. Of some 700,000 distinct CDR3 sequences listed, roughly 30% are singletons. Remarks on this clonotype: Its specificity is not known.

Germline trimming cut 3 bases from V and 3 bases from J; bases unmatched to any gene: 8. The CDR3 covers 15 residues. In germline, CDR1 is DFQATT, CDR2 SNEGSKA (reference sequence). V usage is TRBV20-1 and J usage is TRBJ2-7; 10 nucleotides align to TRBD1. The TCR was taken from a human donor in good health (CMV status not recorded). Some clones in this sample may be carry-over from other donors' samples. The specimen was cultured PBMCs, collected from culture after CMV antigen stimulation. The CDR3 protein is CSASLPWTGGYEQYF. Here the CDR3 DNA reads TGCAGTGCTAGCCTGCCCTGGACAGGGGGCTACGAGCAGTACTTC.